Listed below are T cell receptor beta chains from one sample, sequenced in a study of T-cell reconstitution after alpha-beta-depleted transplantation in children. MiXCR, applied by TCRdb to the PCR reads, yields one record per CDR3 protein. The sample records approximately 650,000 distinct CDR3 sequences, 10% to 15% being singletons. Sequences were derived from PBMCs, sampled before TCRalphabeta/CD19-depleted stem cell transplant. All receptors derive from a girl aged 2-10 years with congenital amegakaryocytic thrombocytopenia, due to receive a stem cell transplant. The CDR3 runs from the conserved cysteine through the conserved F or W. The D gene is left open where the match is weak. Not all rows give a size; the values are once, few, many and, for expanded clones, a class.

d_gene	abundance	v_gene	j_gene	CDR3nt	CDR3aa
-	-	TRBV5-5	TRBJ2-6	TGTGCCAGCAGCTTATACAGTGGCCTCCGACACGGCGCCAACGTCCTGACTTTC	CASSLYSGLRHGANVLTF
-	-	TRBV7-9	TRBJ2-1	TGTGCCAGCAGCTTATGGGCGGGATGGGGCTACAATGAGCAGTTCTTC	CASSLWAGWGYNEQFF
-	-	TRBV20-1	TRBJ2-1	TGCAGTGCTAGAGAGGAGGGAGGCTTCTACAATGAGCAGTTCTTC	CSAREEGGFYNEQFF
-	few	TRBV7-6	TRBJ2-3	TGTGCCAGCAGCCTCGATCTGACTGGCGGAGGAGATACGCAGTATTTT	CASSLDLTGGGDTQYF
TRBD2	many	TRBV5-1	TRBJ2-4	TGCGCCAGCAGCTTGGCTCGGACTAGCGGGAGTAACGACATTCAGTACTTC	CASSLARTSGSNDIQYF
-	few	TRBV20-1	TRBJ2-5	TGCAGTGCTAGAGAGGACCCGGCGCAAGAGACCCAGTACTTC	CSAREDPAQETQYF
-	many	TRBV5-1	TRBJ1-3	TGCGCCAGCAGCTTGGTGGGATCTGGAAACACCATATATTTT	CASSLVGSGNTIYF
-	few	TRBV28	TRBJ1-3	TGTGCCAGCAGCCAAAAGGGAAACACCATATATTTT	CASSQKGNTIYF
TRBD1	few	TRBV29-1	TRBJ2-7	TGCAGCGTAACCCTCTACCTGGACAGGGGATACTACGAGCAGTACTTC	CSVTLYLDRGYYEQYF
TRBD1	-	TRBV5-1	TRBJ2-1	TGCGCCAGCAGAGCCGGGACAGGGGGCCTCAGCGATGAGCAGTTCTTC	CASRAGTGGLSDEQFF
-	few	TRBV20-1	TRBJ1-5	TGCAGTGCTAGAGATAAGACATCCAATCAGCCCCAGCATTTT	CSARDKTSNQPQHF
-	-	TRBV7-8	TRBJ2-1	TGTGCCAGCAGCTTAGAAGGGCAGGCGTCCTACAATGAGCAGTTCTTC	CASSLEGQASYNEQFF
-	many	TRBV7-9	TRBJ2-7	TGTGCCAGCAGCTTCGGCAACAGGGATGAGCAGTACTTC	CASSFGNRDEQYF
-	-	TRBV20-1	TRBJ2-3	TGCAGTGCTCCGTTCACCCCGCAGTATTTT	CSAPFTPQYF
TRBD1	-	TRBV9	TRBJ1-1	TGTGCCAGCAGCGTAGAAGGGGGCGAAGCTTTCTTT	CASSVEGGEAFF
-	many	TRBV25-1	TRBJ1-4	TGTGCCAGCAGTGGGCAGTGGCGGAGTGAAAAACTGTTTTTT	CASSGQWRSEKLFF
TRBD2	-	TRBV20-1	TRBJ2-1	TGCAGTGCTCCCCCCAGCGGGAGAATGGGTGAGCAGTTCTTC	CSAPPSGRMGEQFF
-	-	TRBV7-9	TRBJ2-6	TGTGCCAGCAGCTTCTTTGGAGGGGTAGGGGCCAACGTCCTGACTTTC	CASSFFGGVGANVLTF
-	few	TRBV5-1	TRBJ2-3	TGCGCCAGCAGCTTGGACGGGCGCCGGACAGATACGCAGTATTTT	CASSLDGRRTDTQYF
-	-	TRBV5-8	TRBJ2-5	TGTGCCAGCACGCGGGGGCTCGGAGAGACCCAGTACTTC	CASTRGLGETQYF
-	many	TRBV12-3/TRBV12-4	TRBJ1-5	TGTGCCAGCAGTCATCAGGGCGGGAATCAGCCCCAGCATTTT	CASSHQGGNQPQHF
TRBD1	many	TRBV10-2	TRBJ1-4	TGCGCCAGCAGGGGGACAGGGGGCGGTGAAAAACTGTTTTTT	CASRGTGGGEKLFF
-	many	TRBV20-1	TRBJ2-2	TGCAGTGCTCGAGCGGAAACGAACACCGGGGAGCTGTTTTTT	CSARAETNTGELFF
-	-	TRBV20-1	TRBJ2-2	TGCAGTGCTAGAGTGACCCGCGACGGTGGCGGGGAGCTGTTTTTT	CSARVTRDGGGELFF
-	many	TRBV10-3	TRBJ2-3	TGTGCCATCAGTCTTCTATGGGGCCGGACAGATACGCAGTATTTT	CAISLLWGRTDTQYF
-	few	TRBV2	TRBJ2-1	TGTGCCAGCAGCGGTAATGGGTACAATGAGCAGTTCTTC	CASSGNGYNEQFF